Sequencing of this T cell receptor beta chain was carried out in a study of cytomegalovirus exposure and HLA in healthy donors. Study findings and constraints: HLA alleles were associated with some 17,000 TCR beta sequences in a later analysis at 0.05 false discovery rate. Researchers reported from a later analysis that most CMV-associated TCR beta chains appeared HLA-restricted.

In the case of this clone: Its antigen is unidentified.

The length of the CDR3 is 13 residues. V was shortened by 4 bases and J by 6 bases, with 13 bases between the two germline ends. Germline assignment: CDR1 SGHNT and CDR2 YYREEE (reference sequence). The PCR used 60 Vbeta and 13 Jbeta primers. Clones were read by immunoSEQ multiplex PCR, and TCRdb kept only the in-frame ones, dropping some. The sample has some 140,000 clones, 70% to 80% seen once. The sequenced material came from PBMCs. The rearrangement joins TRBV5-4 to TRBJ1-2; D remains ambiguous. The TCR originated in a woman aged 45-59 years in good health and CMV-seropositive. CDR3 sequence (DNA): TGTGCCAGCAGCCCGGACGCGAGGGATGGCTACACCTTC. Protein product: CASSPDARDGYTF.